These 25 T cell receptor beta chains were all obtained from the same sample, sequenced in a study of memory CD4+ T cells and cytomegalovirus serostatus. This table comes from immunoSEQ multiplex PCR, and its TCRdb copy is limited to in-frame clones, with some not included. Of around 84,000 clones in the sample, around 80% were seen once. Single viable CD3+CD4+CD8-CD45RO+ cells were sorted as the memory CD4+ T cells. The specimen sequenced was memory CD4+ T cells from blood. Receptor source: an adult in good health and CMV-seronegative.

The chain has TRBV7-8 and TRBJ1-2; a weak D match, TRBD1 (5 bases). The V end was cut by 8 bases, the J end by 1 base, with 14 bases between. This CDR3 contains 14 residues. CDR1 and CDR2 (germline): SGHVS, FQNEAQ. The CDR3 bases are TGTGCCAGCTCTTGGGGGAGTTATAACTATGGCTACACCTTC. Translation gives CASSWGSYNYGYTF.

The V and J genes are TRBV13 and TRBJ1-6; D not certain. This CDR3 is built from 16 residues. From germline, CDR1 is PRHDT and CDR2 FYEKMQ (reference sequence). V was clipped by 1 base and J by 9 bases, with 16 bases between them. CDR3 coding DNA: TGTGCCAGCAGCTTAGTTACGGGGATAAAGCCTTCACCCCTCCACTTT. Translated: CASSLVTGIKPSPLHF.

The chain joins TRBV6-4 to TRBJ1-3, with D tentatively TRBD1 (5 bases). Germline V lookup: CDR1 MRHNA, CDR2 SNTAGT. Trimming cost V 0 bases and J 4 bases, with 13 bases left between them. This CDR3 region has 16 residues. The CDR3 nucleotides are TGTGCCAGCAGTGACTCGTGGCGGGGGACCGGAAACACCATATATTTT. It yields the protein CASSDSWRGTGNTIYF.

This clone occurred once. J is TRBJ1-2 and V is TRBV10-2; the D is unclear. The V end was cut by 7 bases, the J end by 8 bases, with 14 bases between. The CDR3 totals 12 residues. Germline CDR1 WSHSY, CDR2 SAAADI. This chain's CDR3 is CASKDPTGGYTF. DNA of the CDR3: TGCGCCAGCAAGGACCCTACTGGAGGCTACACCTTC.

This sequence joins TRBV5-5 and TRBJ2-3; D call uncertain. The CDR3 contains 14 residues. The V end was cut by 4 bases, the J end by 3 bases, with 12 bases between. Germline lookup yields CDR1 SGHKS and CDR2 YYEKEE (reference sequence). The CDR3 loop is CASSPAWVTDTQYF. CDR3 DNA sequence: TGTGCCAGCAGCCCGGCCTGGGTAACAGATACGCAGTATTTT.

The V and J genes are TRBV21-1 and TRBJ2-2; the listed D gene, TRBD1, was not tested against the DNA. TRBV21-1 is classified as a pseudogene. The CDR3 consists of 16 residues. CDR3 sequence reads: CASSKGRGCRTGELFF. CDR3 DNA sequence: TGTGCCAGCAGCAAAGGAAGGGGGTGCCGGACCGGGGAGCTGTTTTTT.

Only a few counts were recorded for this clone. J is TRBJ1-2 and V is TRBV5-1, with 10 bases identical to TRBD1. There are 16 residues in the CDR3. The V gene end was trimmed by 0 bases and the J gene end by 4 bases; junction bases not matched to a gene: 6. Germline CDR1 is SGHRS and CDR2 is YFSETQ. In DNA form, the CDR3 reads TGCGCCAGCAGCTTGGCTCCCGGGACAGGGGTCTATGGCTACACCTTC. This gives the protein CASSLAPGTGVYGYTF.

The chain employs TRBV18 and TRBJ2-3, with D unresolved. V lost 1 base to trimming and J lost 0 bases, with 5 bases between them. This CDR3 contains 14 residues. CDR1 is KGHSH, CDR2 LQKENI, per germline. The chain's CDR3 is CASSPRPSTDTQYF. In nucleotides, the CDR3 is TGTGCCAGCTCACCACGACCTAGCACAGATACGCAGTATTTT.

V is TRBV28 and J is TRBJ1-6, with D possibly matching TRBD1 (5 bases). This CDR3 region has 14 residues. The V gene lost 2 bases and the J gene lost 10 bases, with 12 bases spanning the gap. CDR1 is MDHEN, CDR2 SYDVKM, per germline. CDR3 loop: CASSLAQVRSPLHF. In DNA, the CDR3 is TGTGCCAGCAGTTTAGCACAGGTGCGGTCACCCCTCCACTTT.

The rearrangement joins TRBV5-1 to TRBJ2-7; D gene unclear. CDR1 is SGHRS and CDR2 is YFSETQ in the germline V gene. The CDR3 length is 15 residues. Trimming shortened V by 0 bases and J by 5 bases, and 15 bases separated the two germline ends. The CDR3 sequence: CASSLGSFSPNEQYF. The CDR3 DNA reads TGCGCCAGCAGCTTGGGGTCTTTCTCCCCGAACGAGCAGTACTTC.

This clone was detected only once. Written as DNA, the CDR3 is TGTGCCAGCAGCAGCGGACTAGCGGGAACCCTTCTAGCCAAAAACATTCAGTACTTC. This gives the protein CASSSGLAGTLLAKNIQYF. The V call is TRBV7-6, the J call TRBJ2-4; TRBD2 matches at 12 bases. The germline gives CDR1 SGHVS, CDR2 FNYEAQ. Trimming removed 5 bases from V and 0 bases from J; junction bases left unmatched: 11. CDR3 length equals 19 residues.

This chain joins TRBV5-4 and TRBJ2-7, with unresolved D. Per the germline V gene, CDR1 is SGHNT and CDR2 is YYREEE (reference sequence). This CDR3 comprises 15 residues. V was cut by 0 bases and J by 3 bases, with 13 bases left in between. CDR3 sequence reads: CASSLEATVDYEQYF. The CDR3 DNA is TGTGCCAGCAGCTTGGAAGCCACGGTAGACTACGAGCAGTACTTC.

This clone was seen many times. V is TRBV30 and J is TRBJ1-1; perhaps TRBD1 as D (5 bases). V lost 4 bases and J 6 bases, leaving 21 bases between the germline ends. The CDR3 totals 15 residues. Germline V gene sequence: CDR1 GTSNPN, CDR2 SVGIG (reference sequence). This chain's CDR3 is CAWTGRDPLFPEAFF. Written as DNA, the CDR3 is TGTGCCTGGACAGGGAGGGATCCCCTATTCCCTGAAGCTTTCTTT. Drawing the rest from reference TRBV30 and TRBJ1-1, the complete variable domain is SQTIHQWPATLVQPVGSPLSLECTVEGTSNPNLYWYRQAAGRGLQLLFYSVGIGQISSEVPQNLSASRPQDRQFILSSKKLLLSDSGFYLCAWTGRDPLFPEAFFGQGTRLTVV.

The J gene is TRBJ1-4, the V gene TRBV19, with unresolved D. Germline V CDR1 and CDR2: LNHDA, SQIVND (reference sequence). Trimming pared 7 bases from V and 0 bases from J, leaving 9 bases between. The CDR3 is 14 amino acids. CDR3 sequence reads: CASTLGTTNEKLFF. The CDR3 DNA sequence: TGTGCCAGTACTCTGGGGACAACTAATGAAAAACTGTTTTTT.

This clone has only one observation. The chain has TRBV18 and TRBJ1-1; D gene uncertain. V gave up 3 bases and J gave up 6 bases, with 8 bases separating them. The CDR3 extends over 12 amino acids. Germline CDR1 is KGHSH and CDR2 is LQKENI. The CDR3 region has the DNA TGTGCCAGCTCACCCCTTATGGCTGAAGCTTTCTTT. Amino acids: CASSPLMAEAFF.

The chain uses TRBV6-6 and TRBJ1-5; D call uncertain. V was shortened by 4 bases and J by 5 bases, with 12 bases between the two germline ends. CDR1 and CDR2 (germline): MNHNY, SVGAGI (reference sequence). This CDR3 region has 14 residues. The CDR3 region is CASSSTGRDQPQHF. DNA of the CDR3: TGTGCCAGCAGTTCCACCGGCCGGGATCAGCCCCAGCATTTT.

This chain's CDR3 is CASSLSRGWSEQFF. The CDR3 DNA reads as TGTGCCAGCAGTTTATCTAGGGGGTGGAGTGAGCAGTTCTTC. The chain carries TRBV27 and TRBJ2-1; D is perhaps TRBD1 (6 bases). Germline lookup yields CDR1 MNHEY and CDR2 SMNVEV (reference sequence). The CDR3 is 14 residues long. Between the trimmed V and J ends, which lost 0 bases and 9 bases, there was a span of 12 bases.

This chain connects TRBV9 to TRBJ2-7, with TRBD1 as a possible D gene (6 bases). From germline, CDR1 is SGDLS and CDR2 YYNGEE. The CDR3 length is 14 residues. V was pared by 1 base and J by 7 bases, with 15 bases between. The CDR3 bases are TGTGCCAGCAGCGTATCCGGACAGTCGAGTGAGCAGTACTTC. It is translated as CASSVSGQSSEQYF. Variable domain in full (rest from reference TRBV9 and TRBJ2-7): DSGVTQTPKHLITATGQRVTLRCSPRSGDLSVYWYQQSLDQGLQFLIQYYNGEERAKGNILERFSAQQFPDLHSELNLSSLELGDSALYFCASSVSGQSSEQYFGPGTRLTVT.

The chain joins TRBV2 to TRBJ1-2; 10 positions agree with TRBD1. This CDR3 has 13 residues. V gave up 6 bases and J gave up 7 bases; unmatched junction bases: 5. Germline CDR1 and CDR2: SNHLY and FYNNEI. The CDR3 here is CASRTGQGPGYTF. The DNA of the CDR3 is TGTGCCAGCAGGACGGGACAGGGGCCTGGCTACACCTTC.

This chain links TRBV11-2 with TRBJ1-1; possible D gene TRBD1, 5 bases. CDR1 and CDR2 (germline): SGHAT, FQNNGV. The CDR3 length is 15 residues. V shed 0 bases and J shed 4 bases, with 12 bases lying between them. CDR3 in DNA: TGTGCCAGCAGCTTAGATCGCTCCGGGGGCACTGAAGCTTTCTTT. This sequence encodes CASSLDRSGGTEAFF.

This sequence joins TRBV6-5 and TRBJ1-3; D call uncertain. The CDR3 contains 14 residues. Germline V gives CDR1 MNHEY, CDR2 SVGAGI. V was shortened by 6 bases and J by 3 bases, with 12 bases between the two germline ends. The DNA of the CDR3 is TGTGCCAGCAGCCCGACATTCCGTGGAAACACCATATATTTT. This translates into CASSPTFRGNTIYF.

This chain links TRBV5-6 with TRBJ1-1; D is ambiguous. V lost 0 bases to trimming and J lost 7 bases, with 10 bases between them. The CDR3 covers 13 residues. From germline, CDR1 is SGHDT and CDR2 YYEEEE. In DNA, the CDR3 is TGTGCCAGCAGCTTGGCCGGGGTGATTGAAGCTTTCTTT. Encoded protein: CASSLAGVIEAFF. The full variable domain, in which reference TRBV5-6 and TRBJ1-1 provide the parts outside the CDR3, is DAGVTQSPTHLIKTRGQQVTLRCSPKSGHDTVSWYQQALGQGPQFIFQYYEEEERQRGNFPDRFSGHQFPNYSSELNVNALLLGDSALYLCASSLAGVIEAFFGQGTRLTVV.

This clone has just a few counts. The V call is TRBV5-4, the J call TRBJ2-1, with TRBD2 identical over 10 bases. With V trimmed by 4 bases and J by 4 bases, 8 bases remained unmatched. CDR3 length equals 16 residues. Germline V gene data show CDR1 as SGHNT and CDR2 as YYREEE (reference sequence). The CDR3 protein is CASSRRTSGAYNEQFF. DNA of the CDR3: TGTGCCAGCAGCCGCAGAACTAGCGGGGCTTACAATGAGCAGTTCTTC.

This clone was seen only once. The chain is built from TRBV6-4 and TRBJ1-1, with D tentatively TRBD1 (5 bases). Germline V gene sequence: CDR1 MRHNA, CDR2 SNTAGT. The CDR3 covers 13 residues. Trimming took off 3 bases at V and 1 base at J, with 6 bases between the two ends. In DNA form, the CDR3 reads TGTGCCAGCAGTGAGCAGGGGAACACTGAAGCTTTCTTT. This codes for CASSEQGNTEAFF.

This clone was recorded once. The chain joins TRBV19 to TRBJ2-5; TRBD1 aligns across 8 bases. The germline CDR1 and CDR2 sequences are LNHDA and SQIVND (reference sequence). There are 14 residues in the CDR3. With V trimmed by 3 bases and J by 1 base, 1 base remained unmatched. CDR3 sequence: CASSMTGVQETQYF. DNA of the CDR3: TGTGCCAGTAGTATGACAGGGGTCCAAGAGACCCAGTACTTC. The full variable domain, completed using reference TRBV19 and TRBJ2-5, is DGGITQSPKYLFRKEGQNVTLSCEQNLNHDAMYWYRQDPGQGLRLIYYSQIVNDFQKGDIAEGYSVSREKKESFPLTVTSAQKNPTAFYLCASSMTGVQETQYFGPGTRLLVL.